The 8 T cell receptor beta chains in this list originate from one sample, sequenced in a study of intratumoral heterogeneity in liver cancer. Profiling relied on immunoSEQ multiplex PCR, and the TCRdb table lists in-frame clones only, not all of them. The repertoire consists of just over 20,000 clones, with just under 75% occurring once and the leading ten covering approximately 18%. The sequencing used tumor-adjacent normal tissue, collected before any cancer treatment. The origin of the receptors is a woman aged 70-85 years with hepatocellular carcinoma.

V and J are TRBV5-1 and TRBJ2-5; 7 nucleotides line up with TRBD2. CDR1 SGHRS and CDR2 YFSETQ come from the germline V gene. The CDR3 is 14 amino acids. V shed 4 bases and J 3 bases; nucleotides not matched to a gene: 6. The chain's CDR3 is CASSRFAGEETQYF. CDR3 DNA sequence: TGCGCCAGCAGCCGTTTTGCGGGAGAAGAGACCCAGTACTTC.

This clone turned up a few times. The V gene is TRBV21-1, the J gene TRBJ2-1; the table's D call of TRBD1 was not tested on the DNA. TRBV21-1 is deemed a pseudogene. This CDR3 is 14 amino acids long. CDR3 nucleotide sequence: TGTGCCAGCAGCAGAACCGGGACAGTGATTGAGCAGTTCTTC. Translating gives CASSRTGTVIEQFF.

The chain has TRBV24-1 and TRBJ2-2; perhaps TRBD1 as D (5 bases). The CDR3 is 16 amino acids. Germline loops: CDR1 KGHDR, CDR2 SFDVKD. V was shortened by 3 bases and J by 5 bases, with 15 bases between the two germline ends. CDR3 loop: CATSDKAAGRTGELFF. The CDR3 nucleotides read TGTGCCACCAGTGATAAGGCAGCAGGGCGAACCGGGGAGCTGTTTTTT.

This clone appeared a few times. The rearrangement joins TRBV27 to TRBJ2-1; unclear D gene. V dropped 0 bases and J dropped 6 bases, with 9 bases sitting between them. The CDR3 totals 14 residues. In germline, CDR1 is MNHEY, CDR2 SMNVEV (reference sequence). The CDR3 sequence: CASSLSGTSNEQFF. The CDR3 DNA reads TGTGCCAGCAGTTTATCGGGCACTTCCAATGAGCAGTTCTTC.

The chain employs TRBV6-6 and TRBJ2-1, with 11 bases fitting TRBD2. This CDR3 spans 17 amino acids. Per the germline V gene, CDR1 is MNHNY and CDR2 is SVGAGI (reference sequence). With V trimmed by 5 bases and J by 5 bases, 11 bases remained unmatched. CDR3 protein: CASSQTLTSGNHNEQFF. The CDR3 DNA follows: TGTGCCAGCAGTCAAACATTGACTAGCGGGAATCACAATGAGCAGTTCTTC.

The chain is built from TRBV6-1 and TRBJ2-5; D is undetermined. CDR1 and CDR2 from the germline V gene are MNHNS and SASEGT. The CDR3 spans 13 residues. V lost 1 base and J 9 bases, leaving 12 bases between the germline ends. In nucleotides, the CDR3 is TGTGCCAGCAGTGAAGGCGGAGCTCTTTCCCAGTACTTC. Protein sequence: CASSEGGALSQYF.

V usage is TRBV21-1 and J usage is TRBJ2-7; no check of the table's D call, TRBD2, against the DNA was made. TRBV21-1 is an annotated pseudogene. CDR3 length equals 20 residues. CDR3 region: CASSKASGPGLADCSYEQYF. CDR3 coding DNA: TGTGCCAGCAGCAAAGCCTCGGGGCCGGGACTAGCGGACTGCTCCTACGAGCAGTACTTC.

This chain's CDR3 is CASSANYGYTF. DNA of the CDR3: TGTGCCAGCAGCGCTAACTATGGCTACACCTTC. This chain connects TRBV21-1 to TRBJ1-2. TRBV21-1 is shown as a pseudogene. This CDR3 spans 11 amino acids.